Detailed here is one T cell receptor (beta chain). The data stem from a study of PD-1 blockade in mismatch repair-deficient tumors. The table came from immunoSEQ multiplex PCR; TCRdb's copy has only in-frame clones and leaves some out. The sample consists of more than 20,000 clones, 84% of them appearing once. The trim removed 7 bases at V and 1 base at J, leaving 8 bases unmatched. Germline CDR1 is MDHEN and CDR2 is SYDVKM. This CDR3 is built from 15 residues. A few pembrolizumab responders had their TCRs sequenced. The TCR sequence derives from an adult with mismatch repair-deficient cancer. The chain uses TRBV28 and TRBJ2-7, with 9 bases fitting TRBD2. The sequences come from peripheral blood, collected 2 weeks after starting pembrolizumab. CDR3 sequence: CASTITSGLSYEQYF. The CDR3, as DNA: TGTGCCAGCACGATAACTAGCGGGCTATCCTACGAGCAGTACTTC.